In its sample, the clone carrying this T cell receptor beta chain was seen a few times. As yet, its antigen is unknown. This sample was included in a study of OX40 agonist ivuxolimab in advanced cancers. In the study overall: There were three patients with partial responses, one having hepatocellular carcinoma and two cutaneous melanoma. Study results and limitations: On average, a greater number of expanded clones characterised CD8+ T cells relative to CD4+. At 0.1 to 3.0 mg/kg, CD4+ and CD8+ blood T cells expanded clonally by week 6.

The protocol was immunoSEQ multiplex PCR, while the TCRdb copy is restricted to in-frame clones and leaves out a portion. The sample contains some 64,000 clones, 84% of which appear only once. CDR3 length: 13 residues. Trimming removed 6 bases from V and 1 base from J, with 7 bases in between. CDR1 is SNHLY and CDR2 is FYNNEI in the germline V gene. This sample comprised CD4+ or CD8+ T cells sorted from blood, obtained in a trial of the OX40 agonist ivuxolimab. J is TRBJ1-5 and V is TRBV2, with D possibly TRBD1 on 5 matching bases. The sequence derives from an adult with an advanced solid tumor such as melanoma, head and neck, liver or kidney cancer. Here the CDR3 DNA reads TGTGCCAGCAGGGGGGACAGCAATCAGCCCCAGCATTTT. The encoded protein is CASRGDSNQPQHF.